The 26 T cell receptor beta chains below come from one sample, sequenced in a study of beta chain features in type 1 diabetes. Regarding the study as a whole: For Type 1 diabetes patients, all four CD4+ subsets carried TCRB CDR3s that were moderately but significantly shorter.

The study reverse transcribed the entire isolated RNA, so it sequenced expressed TCRB transcripts. TCRdb's copy holds only in-frame clones and misses some; the assay was immunoSEQ multiplex PCR. The table lists approximately 250,000 clones, under 13% of them singletons. No antigen is known for these receptors. The specimen sequenced was naive CD4+ T cells from blood. Receptor source: a man aged 30 to 39 with type 1 diabetes.

The chain couples TRBV5-1 to TRBJ1-1; D remains ambiguous. The ends were cut back, 2 bases at V and 2 bases at J, with 10 bases in the middle. The CDR3 contains 14 residues. CDR1 is SGHRS, CDR2 YFSETQ, per germline. In DNA form, the CDR3 reads TGCGCCAGCAGCTTCCTCGGGGTTAACACTGAAGCTTTCTTT. Translating it yields CASSFLGVNTEAFF. The complete variable domain, with remaining parts taken from reference TRBV5-1 and TRBJ1-1, reads KAGVTQTPRYLIKTRGQQVTLSCSPISGHRSVSWYQQTPGQGLQFLFEYFSETQRNKGNFPGRFSGRQFSNSRSEMNVSTLELGDSALYLCASSFLGVNTEAFFGQGTRLTVV.

The genes are TRBV4-3 and TRBJ2-1, with TRBD2 matching over 9 bases. Trimming cost V 2 bases and J 0 bases; bases outside gene matches: 2. The germline CDR1 and CDR2 sequences are LGHNA and YSLEER. This CDR3 is 16 amino acids long. CDR3 sequence (DNA): TGCGCCAGCAGCCAACTAGCGGGGCTCTCCTACAATGAGCAGTTCTTC. Its translation: CASSQLAGLSYNEQFF.

There are a few counts of this clone. The chain joins TRBV1 to TRBJ2-1; TRBD2 was called by the table and not checked on the DNA. TRBV1 is shown as a pseudogene. The CDR3 extends over 17 amino acids. The CDR3 DNA follows: TGCACCAGCAGCCAAGATCGTCGAGCGGGGGCCCACAATGAGCAGTTCTTC. It translates to CTSSQDRRAGAHNEQFF.

This chain links TRBV5-1 with TRBJ2-5, with 7 bases matching TRBD1. CDR1 SGHRS and CDR2 YFSETQ come from the germline V gene. This CDR3 is 13 amino acids long. Trimming cost V 9 bases and J 1 base; bases outside gene matches: 6. CDR3 sequence: CATSDRAQETQYF. The CDR3 DNA sequence: TGCGCCACCTCAGACAGGGCCCAAGAGACCCAGTACTTC.

The V gene is TRBV4-2, the J gene TRBJ2-2; 10 bases match TRBD1. From germline, CDR1 is LGHNA and CDR2 YNFKEQ. Trimming at V came to 4 bases and at J to 7 bases, leaving 12 bases not matched to a gene. This CDR3 spans 17 amino acids. The CDR3 sequence: CASSLQPGQGFNGELFF. The CDR3 coding sequence is TGTGCCAGCAGCCTCCAACCGGGACAGGGGTTTAACGGGGAGCTGTTTTTT.

The genes are TRBV28 and TRBJ2-1; D is perhaps TRBD2 (5 bases). The V end was cut by 6 bases, the J end by 2 bases, with 5 bases between. In germline, CDR1 is MDHEN, CDR2 SYDVKM. The CDR3 is made up of 12 amino acids. This chain's CDR3 is CASRGAYNEQFF. CDR3 in DNA: TGTGCCAGCAGGGGAGCCTACAATGAGCAGTTCTTC.

The CDR3 bases are TGCAGTGCTGCGGACTCCTACGAGCAGTACTTC. This encodes CSAADSYEQYF. This sequence joins TRBV20-1 and TRBJ2-7; D uncertain. V lost 5 bases to trimming and J lost 0 bases, with 5 bases between them. Germline V gene data show CDR1 as DFQATT and CDR2 as SNEGSKA (reference sequence). The CDR3 covers 11 residues.

This clone turned up a few times. This sequence joins TRBV11-2 and TRBJ2-7; possible D gene TRBD1, 6 bases. The CDR3 runs 14 residues. The germline V and J ends were trimmed by 5 bases and 4 bases, with 15 bases remaining between them. Germline V gives CDR1 SGHAT, CDR2 FQNNGV. The DNA of the CDR3 is TGTGCCAGCAGCCGGGACACCTCTCTTTACGAGCAGTACTTC. This gives the protein CASSRDTSLYEQYF.

This chain uses TRBV7-9 with TRBJ2-2, with 9 bases aligning to TRBD1. The CDR3 extends over 15 amino acids. Germline V lookup: CDR1 SEHNR, CDR2 FQNEAQ (reference sequence). V shed 5 bases and J 3 bases; nucleotides not matched to a gene: 4. CDR3 DNA sequence: TGTGCCAGCAGCGTACAGGGGGCGCACACCGGGGAGCTGTTTTTT. Its translation is CASSVQGAHTGELFF.

V and J are TRBV7-2 and TRBJ1-2, with a tentative D call TRBD1 (5 bases). Germline CDR1 SGHTA, CDR2 FQGNSA. Deletions cut 5 bases from V and 4 bases from J, with 8 bases between. CDR3 length: 12 residues. This CDR3 reads CASSLGPYGYTF. DNA of the CDR3: TGTGCCAGCAGCCTGGGGCCCTATGGCTACACCTTC.

This clone was recorded a few times. The chain has TRBV7-9 and TRBJ1-2; D is possibly TRBD1 (5 bases). The CDR3 extends over 12 amino acids. Germline V CDR1 and CDR2: SEHNR, FQNEAQ (reference sequence). V shed 2 bases and J shed 7 bases, with 8 bases lying between them. The DNA of the CDR3 is TGTGCCAGCAGCTTACAGGGCCCTGGCTACACCTTC. Its translation is CASSLQGPGYTF. Full variable domain (outside the CDR3, taken from reference TRBV7-9 and TRBJ1-2): DTGVSQNPRHKITKRGQNVTFRCDPISEHNRLYWYRQTLGQGPEFLTYFQNEAQLEKSRLLSDRFSAERPKGSFSTLEIQRTEQGDSAMYLCASSLQGPGYTFGSGTRLTVV.

This clone showed up just a few times. The J gene is TRBJ2-3, the V gene TRBV7-9, with 7 bases identical to TRBD1. With 4 bases clipped from V and 10 bases from J, the junction kept 20 bases outside the gene matches. Germline assignment: CDR1 SEHNR and CDR2 FQNEAQ (reference sequence). This CDR3 contains 17 residues. Here the CDR3 reads CASSSPPGQPFIGAQYF. The DNA of the CDR3 is TGTGCCAGCAGCTCGCCCCCGGGACAGCCCTTCATAGGCGCGCAGTATTTT.

This clone has just a few counts. The chain's CDR3 is CASSKRGGGIGSANVLTF. In DNA form, the CDR3 reads TGTGCCAGCAGCAAAAGGGGCGGAGGGATTGGGAGCGCCAACGTCCTGACTTTC. The chain combines TRBV21-1 with TRBJ2-6; TRBD2, the D gene given by the table, was not confirmed from the DNA. TRBV21-1 is a pseudogene locus. CDR3 length: 18 amino acids.

This clone turned up a few times. V usage is TRBV5-1 and J usage is TRBJ1-1, with a tentative D call TRBD1 (5 bases). The CDR3 sequence is 17 residues long. Trimming cost V 4 bases and J 1 base, with 20 bases left between them. Germline V gene data show CDR1 as SGHRS and CDR2 as YFSETQ. CDR3 nucleotide sequence: TGCGCCAGCAGCCCCGGCCCGGGGGAACGGGGGAACACTGAAGCTTTCTTT. It specifies CASSPGPGERGNTEAFF.

The chain combines TRBV18 with TRBJ1-2; TRBD1 is a possible D gene (5 bases). V was trimmed by 6 bases and J by 2 bases, leaving 10 bases between them. There are 13 residues in the CDR3. Per the germline V gene, CDR1 is KGHSH and CDR2 is LQKENI. The CDR3 region is CASSETVNYGYTF. Written as DNA, the CDR3 is TGTGCCAGCTCGGAGACAGTCAACTATGGCTACACCTTC.

The gene calls are TRBV27 and TRBJ1-5, with D possibly TRBD1 on 5 matching bases. The CDR3 extends over 13 amino acids. CDR1 MNHEY and CDR2 SMNVEV come from the germline V gene (reference sequence). V was pared by 3 bases and J by 5 bases, with 8 bases between. The CDR3 sequence is CASSFARDQPQHF. CDR3 DNA sequence: TGTGCCAGCAGTTTCGCCAGGGATCAGCCCCAGCATTTT.

As to this clone: The sample carries other DNA sequences with the same CDR3. J is TRBJ2-7 and V is TRBV15; TRBD1 aligns across 9 bases. Per the germline V gene, CDR1 is LNHNV and CDR2 is YYDKDF (reference sequence). The ends lost 0 bases at V and 2 bases at J; junction bases unmatched: 2. The CDR3 has 15 residues. The CDR3 nucleotides read TGTGCCACCAGCAGAGAAGGGACAGGGACCTACGAGCAGTACTTC. Translated, it gives CATSREGTGTYEQYF.

In DNA form, the CDR3 reads TGCGCCAGCAGCTTGGAAGGGGGCTTTTCGGCTTTCTTT. Residues: CASSLEGGFSAFF. V and J are TRBV5-1 and TRBJ1-1, with 7 bases matching TRBD1. This CDR3 spans 13 amino acids. The V gene's germline CDR1 is SGHRS and CDR2 YFSETQ. J lost 11 bases, V lost 0 bases, and 7 bases had no gene match.

The rearrangement uses TRBV9 and TRBJ2-3; 7 nucleotides match TRBD2. The CDR3 is 12 amino acids. Trimming at V came to 3 bases and at J to 10 bases, leaving 5 bases not matched to a gene. Germline-derived CDR1 and CDR2 are SGDLS and YYNGEE. The CDR3 loop is CASSGDRGAQYF. The DNA for the CDR3 is TGTGCCAGCAGCGGGGACCGGGGGGCGCAGTATTTT.

This clone was seen a few times. The gene calls are TRBV5-6 and TRBJ1-5; D not certain. CDR3 size: 12 residues. The germline V gene has CDR1 SGHDT and CDR2 YYEEEE. The germline V and J ends were trimmed by 3 bases and 5 bases, with 6 bases remaining between them. CDR3 protein: CASSYGDQPQHF. In DNA, the CDR3 is TGTGCCAGCAGCTACGGGGATCAGCCCCAGCATTTT.

This chain connects TRBV29-1 to TRBJ1-2; D might be TRBD1 (5 bases). Germline lookup yields CDR1 SQVTM and CDR2 ANQGSEA. The CDR3 is 15 residues long. Trimming cost V 3 bases and J 8 bases, with 22 bases left between them. CDR3 in DNA: TGCAGCGTTGAGGGGCCCTCCGCGTCGGGTTACGGCTACACCTTC. It specifies CSVEGPSASGYGYTF.

In this sample, this clone turned up a few times. The chain has TRBV27 and TRBJ2-1, with 8 bases that match TRBD1. CDR3 length: 12 amino acids. In germline, CDR1 is MNHEY, CDR2 SMNVEV (reference sequence). V trimming: 5 bases; J trimming: 15 bases; junction bases outside the gene matches: 9. The CDR3 DNA sequence: TGTGCCAGCAGTCCCTGGACAGGGATGCCGTTCTTC. Translation gives CASSPWTGMPFF.

This clone was counted a few times. The V and J genes are TRBV7-2 and TRBJ2-3; 10 bases agree with TRBD2. The CDR3 length is 15 residues. The V gene's germline CDR1 is SGHTA and CDR2 FQGNSA. The trim removed 2 bases at V and 6 bases at J, leaving 5 bases unmatched. This CDR3 reads CASSLQRGGLDTQYF. DNA for the CDR3: TGTGCCAGCAGCTTACAGCGGGGGGGCCTTGATACGCAGTATTTT.

This clone was picked up a small number of times. The chain couples TRBV7-9 to TRBJ2-1; TRBD2 matches 7 bases. The germline gives CDR1 SEHNR, CDR2 FQNEAQ (reference sequence). The V and J ends lost 5 bases and 0 bases, in that order; junction bases with no gene match: 4. This CDR3 is built from 15 residues. The CDR3 loop reads CASSPTSYSYNEQFF. CDR3 in DNA: TGTGCCAGCAGCCCGACTAGCTACTCCTACAATGAGCAGTTCTTC.

This CDR3 reads CASKGMGGTGENQPQHF. The CDR3 nucleotides read TGTGCCAGCAAGGGAATGGGGGGGACAGGGGAGAATCAGCCCCAGCATTTT. The V gene is TRBV27, the J gene TRBJ1-5; 10 bases map to TRBD1. Losses at the gene ends were 7 bases for V and 4 bases for J; bases not matched to a gene: 13. The V gene's germline CDR1 is MNHEY and CDR2 SMNVEV (reference sequence). The CDR3 is made up of 17 amino acids.

V and J are TRBV29-1 and TRBJ2-7; TRBD2 might be the D (5 bases). The germline V gene encodes CDR1 SQVTM and CDR2 ANQGSEA. Trimming cost V 4 bases and J 4 bases, with 14 bases left between them. This CDR3 has 13 amino acids. In nucleotides, the CDR3 is TGCAGCGTTGTCGAGCGGCGAGGTTACGAGCAGTACTTC. Residues: CSVVERRGYEQYF.